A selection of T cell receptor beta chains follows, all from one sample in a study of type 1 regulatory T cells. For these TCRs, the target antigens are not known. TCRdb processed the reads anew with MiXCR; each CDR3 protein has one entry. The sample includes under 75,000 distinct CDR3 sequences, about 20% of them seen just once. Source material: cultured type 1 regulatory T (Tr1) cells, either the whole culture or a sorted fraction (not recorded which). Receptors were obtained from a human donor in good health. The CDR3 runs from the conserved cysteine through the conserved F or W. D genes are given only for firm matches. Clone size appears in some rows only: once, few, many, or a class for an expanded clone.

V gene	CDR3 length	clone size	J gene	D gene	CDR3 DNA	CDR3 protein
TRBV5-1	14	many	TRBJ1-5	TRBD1	TGCGCCAGCAGCCCGGGACAGGGTAATCAGCCCCAGCATTTT	CASSPGQGNQPQHF
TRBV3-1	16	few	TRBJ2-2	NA	TGTGCCAGCAGCGCCCGGGGCCCCGCGGGCACCGGGGAGCTGTTTTTT	CASSARGPAGTGELFF
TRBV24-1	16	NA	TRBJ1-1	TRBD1	TGTGCCACCAAAGAGGGACAGGGAGATGTGAACACTGAAGCTTTCTTT	CATKEGQGDVNTEAFF
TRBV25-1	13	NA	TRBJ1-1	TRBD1	TGTGCCAGCAGCCTCGGGACAGGGGTTGAGGCTTCCTTT	CASSLGTGVEASF
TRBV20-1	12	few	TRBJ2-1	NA	TGCAGTGCGGGAGGACTCAACAATGAGCAGTTCTTC	CSAGGLNNEQFF
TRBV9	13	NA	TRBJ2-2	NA	TGTGCCAGCAGCGTAACACCCTCCGGGGAGCTGTTTTTT	CASSVTPSGELFF
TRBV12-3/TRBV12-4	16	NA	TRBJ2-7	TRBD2	TGTGCCAGCAGTTCCGCGGGGGTTCTGGGTCTCTACGAGCAGTACTTC	CASSSAGVLGLYEQYF
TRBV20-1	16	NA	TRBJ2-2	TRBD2	TGCAGTGCTAGTCGTAGCGGGAGAGTGTACACCGGGGAGCTGTTTTTT	CSASRSGRVYTGELFF
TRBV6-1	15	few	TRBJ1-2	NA	TGTGCCAGCAGTGAAATGTGGCAGGGAATAAGTGGCTACACCTTC	CASSEMWQGISGYTF
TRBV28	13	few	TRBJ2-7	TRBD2	TGTGCCAGCGGTACTAGCGGAACCTACGAGCAGTACTTC	CASGTSGTYEQYF
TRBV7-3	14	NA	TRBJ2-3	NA	TGTGCCAGCAGCTTTTTCGCTAGCACAGATACGCAGTATTTT	CASSFFASTDTQYF
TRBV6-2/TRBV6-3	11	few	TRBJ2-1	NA	TGTGCCACCAGCCGGAACAATGAGCAGTTCTTC	CATSRNNEQFF
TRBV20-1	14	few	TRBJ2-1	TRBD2	TGCAGTGCTAGAGTAGGAGCGGGAGACAGTGAGCAGTTCTTC	CSARVGAGDSEQFF
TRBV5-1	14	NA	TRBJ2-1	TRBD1	TGCGCCAGCAGCCTGGGACAGGGGTTCGAGGAGCAGTTCTTC	CASSLGQGFEEQFF
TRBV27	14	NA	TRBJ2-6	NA	TGTGCCAGCAGTATCGTCGCGGGGGCCAACGTCCTGACTTTC	CASSIVAGANVLTF
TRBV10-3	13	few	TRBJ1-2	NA	TGTGCCATCAGTGAGTCGAATGCTGGCAGCTACACCTTC	CAISESNAGSYTF
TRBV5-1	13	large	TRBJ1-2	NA	TGCGCCAGCAGCTTGGTGCCAGGGCAGGACTACACCTTC	CASSLVPGQDYTF
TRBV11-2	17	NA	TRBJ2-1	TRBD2	TGTGCCAGCAGCCCCAACACCCTAGGGAGGGGTCAAAATGAGCAGTTCTTC	CASSPNTLGRGQNEQFF